One sample yielded the 4 T cell receptor beta chains listed below, sequenced in a study of T cell repertoires in cytomegalovirus infection. TCRdb redid the calling of the reads with MiXCR, one entry per CDR3 protein. The sample yields 150,000 to 200,000 distinct CDR3 sequences, about a tenth seen once. Sequencing was done on a sample of PBMCs. Receptor source: a human donor in good health (CMV status not recorded). Some clones in this sample may be carry-over from other donors' samples.

This clonotype has just a few counts. V gene TRBV28 combines with J gene TRBJ1-3; the D is unclear. The CDR3 loop spans 17 amino acids. Germline CDR1 reads MDHEN; CDR2 reads SYDVKM. The ends were cut back, 5 bases at V and 2 bases at J, with 19 bases in the middle. The CDR3 DNA sequence: TGTGCCAGCAGTCTTCAGCTTGGGGATCTTACTGGAAACACCATATATTTT. Encoded protein: CASSLQLGDLTGNTIYF.

This clonotype was recorded at least ten times. The chain has TRBV28 and TRBJ2-7; D ambiguous. Germline CDR1 reads MDHEN; CDR2 reads SYDVKM. V shed 2 bases and J shed 2 bases, with 10 bases lying between them. The CDR3 covers 14 residues. The CDR3 region is CASSLPHGTYEQYF. CDR3 sequence (DNA): TGTGCCAGCAGTTTACCCCACGGCACCTACGAGCAGTACTTC.

V usage is TRBV12-5 and J usage is TRBJ2-1; D gene uncertain. Germline V gene lookup returns CDR1 LGHNT and CDR2 FRNRAP. This CDR3 has 13 amino acids. Trimming pared 1 base from V and 4 bases from J, leaving 5 bases between. This CDR3 reads CASGLGQYNEQFF. CDR3 bases: TGTGCTAGTGGTTTGGGTCAGTACAATGAGCAGTTCTTC.

The table lists this clonotype with a few counts. The chain joins TRBV9 to TRBJ2-3, with TRBD2 identical over 9 bases. The CDR3 is made up of 19 amino acids. CDR1 and CDR2 (germline): SGDLS, YYNGEE. V was pared by 0 bases and J by 3 bases, with 14 bases of the junction left unmatched. This CDR3 is CASSVDVYPSSGRTDTQYF. For the CDR3, the DNA is TGTGCCAGCAGCGTAGACGTATACCCCAGTAGCGGGAGAACAGATACGCAGTATTTT.